The 5 T cell receptor beta chains below were found in one sample sequenced in a study of blood T cell repertoires in COVID-19. Using immunoSEQ multiplex PCR, the repertoire was profiled, and TCRdb retains in-frame clones only, with some absent. Counted here are fewer than 350,000 clones, around 90% occurring once; the ten biggest clones make up over 6%. Sequences were obtained from PBMCs or T cells enriched from blood (not recorded which). The receptors derive from a woman aged 40 to 50 who had recovered from COVID-19.

CDR3 nucleotide sequence: TGTGCCAGCAGCCACTATAGCGGGGGTGGCCTCAATGAGCAGTTCTTC. Protein: CASSHYSGGGLNEQFF. V is TRBV3-1 (or the pseudogene TRBV3-2) and J is TRBJ2-1; 9 positions agree with TRBD2. The V gene end was trimmed by 3 bases and the J gene end by 6 bases; junction bases not matched to a gene: 9. Germline assignment: CDR1 LGHDT and CDR2 YNNKEL (reference sequence). The CDR3 spans 16 residues.

This chain uses TRBV27 with TRBJ1-6, with 8 bases aligning to TRBD1. Germline V lookup: CDR1 MNHEY, CDR2 SMNVEV (reference sequence). This CDR3 contains 15 residues. V shed 6 bases and J 6 bases; nucleotides not matched to a gene: 7. The DNA of the CDR3 is TGTGCCAGCAGAGGACCGGGACAGGCTAATTCACCCCTCCACTTT. It is translated as CASRGPGQANSPLHF.

This chain connects TRBV6-5 to TRBJ2-7, with D perhaps TRBD2 (6 bases). The CDR3 spans 13 residues. V lost 7 bases and J lost 3, with 13 bases in between. The germline V gene has CDR1 MNHEY and CDR2 SVGAGI. CDR3 DNA sequence: TGTGCCAGCACTTCGGAGGGCGGCTACGAGCAGTACTTC. Its protein product is CASTSEGGYEQYF.

This clone has at least ten counts. The V and J genes are TRBV5-1 and TRBJ2-5; no clear D gene. V lost 0 bases and J lost 4, with 4 bases in between. The CDR3 loop spans 12 amino acids. Germline values: CDR1 SGHRS, CDR2 YFSETQ. CDR3 amino acids: CASSLARETQYF. The CDR3 DNA sequence: TGCGCCAGCAGCTTGGCCCGAGAGACCCAGTACTTC.

CDR3 sequence (DNA): TGTGCCAGCAGCCAAAGATCAGGGCATCATGGCTACACCTTC. Amino acids: CASSQRSGHHGYTF. V is TRBV14 and J is TRBJ1-2, with D perhaps matching TRBD1 (5 bases). CDR1 is SGHDN and CDR2 is FVKESK in the germline V gene. V lost 2 bases and J lost 6, with 13 bases in between. The CDR3 contains 14 residues.